Listed here are 27 T cell receptor beta chains from one sample, sequenced in a study of OX40 agonist ivuxolimab in advanced cancers. Library construction relied on the immunoSEQ multiplex PCR assay. TCRdb retrieved this table from immuneACCESS and kept in-frame rearrangements only. Not all clones are present; in checked studies, unresolved V genes account for under half, and no reason is known for the remainder. Across this sample there are 57,000 or so clones, with 86% seen only once. The ten biggest clones cover about 3% of the sample. The material was CD4+ or CD8+ T cells sorted from blood, obtained in a trial of the OX40 agonist ivuxolimab. Receptor source: an adult with an advanced solid tumor such as melanoma, head and neck, liver or kidney cancer.

The count of this clone is one. The gene calls are TRBV6-5 and TRBJ2-3; D gene uncertain. The germline V gene encodes CDR1 MNHEY and CDR2 SVGAGI. The CDR3 is 15 residues long. V lost 6 bases and J 0 bases, leaving 13 bases between the germline ends. DNA of the CDR3: TGTGCCAGCAGCCTATACGGACCTAGCACAGATACGCAGTATTTT. As protein: CASSLYGPSTDTQYF.

The gene calls are TRBV6-1 and TRBJ1-2; 7 bases align to TRBD1. CDR3 length: 13 residues. After removal of 6 bases from V and 8 bases from J, the junction contained 9 bases not matched to a gene. CDR1 is MNHNS and CDR2 is SASEGT in the germline V gene. CDR3 nucleotides: TGTGCCAGCAGCTTGGCCGGGACAGAAGGCTACACCTTC. Its protein is CASSLAGTEGYTF.

The rearrangement joins TRBV7-6 to TRBJ2-7; D may be TRBD2 (5 bases). CDR1 is SGHVS, CDR2 FNYEAQ, per germline. The CDR3 runs 15 residues. Trimming took off 4 bases at V and 1 base at J, with 14 bases between the two ends. The DNA for the CDR3 is TGTGCCAGCAGCTCCCCCGGACTCGGATCCTACGAGCAGTACTTC. This encodes CASSSPGLGSYEQYF.

The chain combines TRBV28 with TRBJ2-3; 7 positions agree with TRBD2. V was pared by 5 bases and J by 2 bases, with 7 bases of the junction left unmatched. The CDR3 sequence is 15 residues long. CDR1 is MDHEN, CDR2 SYDVKM, per germline. CDR3 nucleotide sequence: TGTGCCAGCAGTGTGGGACTAACCAACACAGATACGCAGTATTTT. This codes for CASSVGLTNTDTQYF.

In this sample, this clone turned up once. The V call is TRBV11-1, the J call TRBJ2-5; 9 bases match TRBD1. V was pared by 5 bases and J by 3 bases, with 4 bases of the junction left unmatched. This CDR3 has 14 residues. The germline V gene encodes CDR1 SGHAT and CDR2 FQDESV (reference sequence). This CDR3 is CASSRWTGEETQYF. In DNA form, the CDR3 reads TGTGCCAGCAGCCGCTGGACAGGGGAAGAGACCCAGTACTTC.

This rearrangement joins TRBV6-5 to TRBJ2-7; tentative D call: TRBD2 (6 bases). This CDR3 region has 13 residues. The germline V gene has CDR1 MNHEY and CDR2 SVGAGI. Trimming pared 7 bases from V and 0 bases from J, leaving 10 bases between. The CDR3 sequence: CASMEGTSYEQYF. The CDR3 DNA follows: TGTGCCAGCATGGAGGGTACCTCCTACGAGCAGTACTTC.

A single count supports this clone. DNA for the CDR3: TGTGCCAGCAGCTTAGCCTTAGGTGGCAATCAGCCCCAGCATTTT. As protein: CASSLALGGNQPQHF. This chain connects TRBV5-5 to TRBJ1-5; D is uncertain. There are 15 residues in the CDR3. The ends were cut back, 2 bases at V and 2 bases at J, with 11 bases in the middle. Germline-derived CDR1 and CDR2 are SGHKS and YYEKEE (reference sequence).

J is TRBJ2-5 and V is TRBV28; D is possibly TRBD2 (5 bases). The CDR3 has 15 residues. Germline CDR1 MDHEN, CDR2 SYDVKM. V was trimmed by 3 bases and J by 1 base, leaving 12 bases between them. The CDR3 sequence is CASSLVSSLQETQYF. The DNA of the CDR3 is TGTGCCAGCAGTTTGGTTTCTAGCCTCCAAGAGACCCAGTACTTC.

The chain is built from TRBV7-2 and TRBJ2-5; D is uncertain. This CDR3 has 14 amino acids. Germline V gene sequence: CDR1 SGHTA, CDR2 FQGNSA. The V and J ends lost 1 base and 2 bases respectively, with 8 bases between them. Here the CDR3 reads CASSLGTQQETQYF. For the CDR3, the DNA is TGTGCCAGCAGCTTAGGGACCCAACAAGAGACCCAGTACTTC.

The chain is built from TRBV9 and TRBJ2-7; TRBD1 matches 12 bases. The CDR3 is made up of 14 amino acids. Trimming cost V 4 bases and J 12 bases; bases outside gene matches: 11. The germline V gene has CDR1 SGDLS and CDR2 YYNGEE. DNA for the CDR3: TGTGCCAGCAGCACAAACCGGGACAGGGGGCAGGGGTACTTC. Amino acids: CASSTNRDRGQGYF.

This clone was seen a single time. CDR3 DNA: TGTGCCAGTACCGAAGACAGGGGGCAGGTTGAAGCTTTCTTT. It translates to CASTEDRGQVEAFF. The V call is TRBV19, the J call TRBJ1-1; 10 bases fit TRBD1. This CDR3 is built from 14 residues. The ends lost 7 bases at V and 7 bases at J; junction bases unmatched: 9. Germline assignment: CDR1 LNHDA and CDR2 SQIVND (reference sequence).

This rearrangement joins TRBV2 to TRBJ1-2, with TRBD1 matching over 10 bases. Germline V gene sequence: CDR1 SNHLY, CDR2 FYNNEI. The CDR3 sequence is 14 residues long. V trimming: 8 bases; J trimming: 3 bases; junction bases outside the gene matches: 6. DNA for the CDR3: TGTGCCAGCTTCCCGGGACAGGGGCACTATGGCTACACCTTC. The encoded protein is CASFPGQGHYGYTF. The full variable domain, its missing parts supplied by reference TRBV2 and TRBJ1-2, is EPEVTQTPSHQVTQMGQEVILRCVPISNHLYFYWYRQILGQKVEFLVSFYNNEISEKSEIFDDQFSVERPDGSNFTLKIRSTKLEDSAMYFCASFPGQGHYGYTFGSGTRLTVV.

The genes are TRBV7-2 and TRBJ1-5; TRBD1 matches at 8 bases. The ends lost 3 bases at V and 2 bases at J; junction bases unmatched: 0. Germline V lookup: CDR1 SGHTA, CDR2 FQGNSA. The CDR3 has 14 residues. The chain's CDR3 is CASSLTGGNQPQHF. In DNA, the CDR3 is TGTGCCAGCAGCTTGACAGGGGGCAATCAGCCCCAGCATTTT.

This chain uses TRBV5-1 with TRBJ2-2; no clear D. This CDR3 contains 17 residues. Germline values: CDR1 SGHRS, CDR2 YFSETQ. Trimming took 5 bases from V and 4 from J, leaving 21 bases between them. The CDR3 DNA follows: TGCGCCAGCAGACTACGGGCCGCGACTGACTTCACCGGGGAGCTGTTTTTT. Translating gives CASRLRAATDFTGELFF.

V usage is TRBV4-1 and J usage is TRBJ2-3, with D possibly TRBD1 on 5 matching bases. Germline V CDR1 and CDR2: MGHRA, YSYEKL. The germline V and J ends were trimmed by 4 bases and 2 bases, with 16 bases remaining between them. The CDR3 has 16 amino acids. The CDR3 is CASSRQTDSTTDTQYF. DNA of the CDR3: TGCGCCAGCAGCCGCCAAACTGACAGTACCACAGATACGCAGTATTTT.

V gene TRBV6-1 combines with J gene TRBJ1-1; 7 nucleotides line up with TRBD1. The CDR3 extends over 14 amino acids. Per germline, CDR1 MNHNS and CDR2 SASEGT. V shed 10 bases and J 7 bases; nucleotides not matched to a gene: 15. CDR3 sequence (DNA): TGTGCCACCAAGAAAGGACAGGCGAATCTTGAAGCTTTCTTT. This gives the protein CATKKGQANLEAFF.

The chain couples TRBV7-8 to TRBJ2-3; D unclear. The CDR3 sequence is 13 residues long. The germline gives CDR1 SGHVS, CDR2 FQNEAQ. Trimming removed 1 base from V and 4 bases from J, with 6 bases in between. CDR3 DNA sequence: TGTGCCAGCAGCTTAGTAGGCCCAGATACGCAGTATTTT. Encoded protein: CASSLVGPDTQYF. The variable domain in full, completed from reference TRBV7-8 and TRBJ2-3, reads GAGVSQSPRYKVAKRGQDVALRCDPISGHVSLFWYQQALGQGPEFLTYFQNEAQLDKSGLPSDRFFAERPEGSVSTLKIQRTQQEDSAVYLCASSLVGPDTQYFGPGTRLTVL.

The sample holds one count of this clone. The chain combines TRBV11-3 with TRBJ2-1; TRBD1 agrees at 8 bases. J was trimmed by 7 bases and V by 4 bases; bases with no gene match: 9. Germline V gives CDR1 SGHNT, CDR2 YENEEA. This CDR3 region has 15 residues. CDR3 nucleotide sequence: TGTGCCAGCAGCTCCGGACAGGGTCTGGGAAATGAGCAGTTCTTC. Its translation: CASSSGQGLGNEQFF.

In this sample, this clone turned up once. V gene TRBV7-3 combines with J gene TRBJ2-3, with a weak D call TRBD2 (6 bases). CDR1 and CDR2 from the germline V gene are SGHTA and FQGTGA. The CDR3 runs 13 residues. V was pared by 3 bases and J by 3 bases, with 7 bases between. CDR3 bases: TGTGCCAGCAGCTTTGGGAGGACAGATACGCAGTATTTT. Its translation is CASSFGRTDTQYF. Variable domain in full (rest from reference TRBV7-3 and TRBJ2-3): GAGVSQTPSNKVTEKGKYVELRCDPISGHTALYWYRQSLGQGPEFLIYFQGTGAADDSGLPNDRFFAVRPEGSVSTLKIQRTERGDSAVYLCASSFGRTDTQYFGPGTRLTVL.

In DNA form, the CDR3 reads TGTGCCAGCTCACCACGGTCCGGGGACAGGGACACTGAAGCTTTCTTT. The encoded protein is CASSPRSGDRDTEAFF. The chain links TRBV18 to TRBJ1-1, with 9 positions matching TRBD1. This CDR3 is 16 amino acids long. Looked up from germline, CDR1 is KGHSH and CDR2 is LQKENI. J lost 3 bases, V lost 1 base, and 6 bases had no gene match.

This chain connects TRBV6-1 to TRBJ1-6; D ambiguous. Germline V CDR1 and CDR2: MNHNS, SASEGT. The CDR3 extends over 13 amino acids. Trimming removed 6 bases from V and 5 bases from J, with 8 bases in between. The CDR3 spells CASRGTDNSPLHF. CDR3 DNA: TGTGCCAGCAGGGGTACGGATAATTCACCCCTCCACTTT.

The chain combines TRBV7-9 with TRBJ2-7; maybe TRBD1 (6 bases). Germline CDR1 SEHNR, CDR2 FQNEAQ (reference sequence). The CDR3 runs 16 residues. V lost 5 bases to trimming and J lost 0 bases, with 17 bases between them. The CDR3 loop reads CASSPLLGASSYEQYF. The CDR3 nucleotides read TGTGCCAGCAGCCCCCTTTTGGGGGCTAGCTCCTACGAGCAGTACTTC.

The V call is TRBV7-9, the J call TRBJ1-4, with D perhaps TRBD1 (6 bases). The CDR3 is made up of 17 amino acids. The ends were cut back, 2 bases at V and 5 bases at J, with 18 bases in the middle. Germline V CDR1 and CDR2: SEHNR, FQNEAQ (reference sequence). In nucleotides, the CDR3 is TGTGCCAGCAGCTTAACGCAGGGAAGGGGGGACAATGAAAAACTGTTTTTT. Its translation: CASSLTQGRGDNEKLFF. Supplemented by reference TRBV7-9 and TRBJ1-4, the full variable domain reads DTGVSQNPRHKITKRGQNVTFRCDPISEHNRLYWYRQTLGQGPEFLTYFQNEAQLEKSRLLSDRFSAERPKGSFSTLEIQRTEQGDSAMYLCASSLTQGRGDNEKLFFGSGTQLSVL.

The chain carries TRBV6-4 and TRBJ1-5; TRBD1 agrees at 10 bases. This CDR3 is 19 amino acids long. The V gene's germline CDR1 is MRHNA and CDR2 SNTAGT. V lost 2 bases and J lost 0; bases outside the gene matches: 10. The CDR3, as DNA: TGTGCCAGCAGTGACCGGGACAGGGGCCGAGCCTATAGCAATCAGCCCCAGCATTTT. It specifies CASSDRDRGRAYSNQPQHF.

The chain employs TRBV7-2 and TRBJ2-1; 12 bases align to TRBD2. The germline gives CDR1 SGHTA, CDR2 FQGNSA. V lost 5 bases, J lost 9 bases, and 11 bases stayed unmatched. The CDR3 is 16 amino acids. The CDR3 is CASSPAASGGASEQFF. The CDR3 nucleotides read TGTGCCAGCAGCCCGGCGGCTAGCGGGGGGGCAAGTGAGCAGTTCTTC.

The chain joins TRBV5-6 to TRBJ1-4; D is unresolved. V was shortened by 2 bases and J by 5 bases, with 10 bases between the two germline ends. The CDR3 is 14 amino acids. The germline gives CDR1 SGHDT, CDR2 YYEEEE. CDR3 region: CASSLQLVNEKLFF. CDR3 in DNA: TGTGCCAGCAGCTTACAGCTGGTAAATGAAAAACTGTTTTTT.

The chain carries TRBV27 and TRBJ2-3; 14 bases align to TRBD2. The CDR3 runs to 16 residues. The germline gives CDR1 MNHEY, CDR2 SMNVEV (reference sequence). V gave up 5 bases and J gave up 5 bases; unmatched junction bases: 6. CDR3 loop: CASSPPTSGGGDTQYF. The CDR3 DNA reads TGTGCCAGCAGTCCCCCGACTAGCGGGGGGGGAGATACGCAGTATTTT.